The 27 T cell receptor beta chains listed next were all sequenced from one sample in a study of CD8 T cells in Susac syndrome. RNA was extracted with the RNeasy kit, and a quantity of about 0.5 to 1 ug was reverse transcribed using random hexamers. In TCRdb, the immunoSEQ multiplex PCR reads were re-called with MiXCR into one record per CDR3 protein. Seen here are 150,000 or so distinct CDR3 sequences, about 94% observed once, and the top ten hold over 0.12%. The sequencing sample was made of CD4+ T cells from PBMCs. The receptors originated from a human donor in good health.

V and J are TRBV10-3 and TRBJ2-1, with D possibly TRBD2 on 6 matching bases. Germline V gene sequence: CDR1 ENHRY, CDR2 SYGVKD. The CDR3 contains 12 residues. V lost 6 bases and J lost 8, with 11 bases in between. The CDR3 reads CAISRGGDEQFF. CDR3 nucleotide sequence: TGTGCCATCAGCCGGGGAGGCGATGAGCAGTTCTTC.

This chain connects TRBV12-3 or TRBV12-4 to TRBJ2-3; 8 nucleotides match TRBD2. After removal of 8 bases from V and 4 bases from J, the junction contained 8 bases not matched to a gene. This CDR3 region has 14 residues. The DNA for the CDR3 is TGTGCCAGCGTCCCGGGGGGGCTGGCAGATACGCAGTATTTT. It yields the protein CASVPGGLADTQYF.

V usage is TRBV7-2 and J usage is TRBJ1-5; D not resolved. CDR3 size: 13 residues. Germline CDR1 is SGHTA and CDR2 is FQGNSA. Trimming removed 8 bases from V and 4 bases from J, with 12 bases in between. This CDR3 is CASSAGKNQPQHF. The CDR3 DNA reads TGTGCCAGCTCTGCGGGGAAGAATCAGCCCCAGCATTTT.

This rearrangement joins TRBV12-5 to TRBJ2-3; no reliable D call. CDR1 is LGHNT and CDR2 is FRNRAP in the germline V gene. Trimming stripped 0 bases from V and 4 bases from J, with 2 bases between. CDR3 length: 12 residues. The CDR3 DNA reads TGTGCTAGTGGTTTGGTGGCAGATACGCAGTATTTT. Residues: CASGLVADTQYF.

In DNA form, the CDR3 reads TGCGCCAGCAGGGCGGGACAGGGGGCTGGCTACACCTTC. Translated: CASRAGQGAGYTF. The chain links TRBV4-3 to TRBJ1-2, with 12 bases that match TRBD1. The CDR3 contains 13 residues. Looked up from germline, CDR1 is LGHNA and CDR2 is YSLEER. Germline trimming cut 6 bases from V and 7 bases from J; bases unmatched to any gene: 3.

The CDR3 DNA is TGTGCCAGTAGTATTACGGGGGCGAACACTGAAGCTTTCTTT. It translates to CASSITGANTEAFF. This chain links TRBV19 with TRBJ1-1; D might be TRBD1 (6 bases). Trimming shortened V by 3 bases and J by 1 base, and 9 bases separated the two germline ends. Looked up from germline, CDR1 is LNHDA and CDR2 is SQIVND (reference sequence). The CDR3 is 14 residues long.

The V and J genes are TRBV18 and TRBJ2-7; the match to TRBD1 covers 11 bases. The CDR3 extends over 14 amino acids. Per the germline V gene, CDR1 is KGHSH and CDR2 is LQKENI. V lost 5 bases and J lost 3; bases outside the gene matches: 3. The DNA for the CDR3 is TGTGCCAGCTCATCGGGACAGGGGGTCTACGAGCAGTACTTC. Protein sequence: CASSSGQGVYEQYF.

CDR3 nucleotide sequence: TGCGCCAGCAGCCAAGATACAGGGCCTAGCACAGATACGCAGTATTTT. This gives the protein CASSQDTGPSTDTQYF. The chain is built from TRBV4-3 and TRBJ2-3, with D perhaps matching TRBD1 (6 bases). The germline V and J ends were trimmed by 0 bases and 0 bases, with 10 bases remaining between them. The length of the CDR3 is 16 residues. Germline-derived CDR1 and CDR2 are LGHNA and YSLEER.

This clonotype was counted only a few times. The rearrangement joins TRBV20-1 to TRBJ2-5; a possible D gene is TRBD1 (6 bases). Trimming took off 3 bases at V and 1 base at J, with 9 bases between the two ends. This CDR3 is built from 13 residues. CDR1 and CDR2 from the germline V gene are DFQATT and SNEGSKA (reference sequence). The CDR3 DNA reads as TGCAGTGCTAGCAGGGACACCCAAGAGACCCAGTACTTC. This codes for CSASRDTQETQYF.

The gene calls are TRBV30 and TRBJ1-2; D remains ambiguous. The V gene's germline CDR1 is GTSNPN and CDR2 SVGIG (reference sequence). Trimming took 1 base from V and 4 from J, leaving 4 bases between them. The CDR3 extends over 11 amino acids. The CDR3 here is CAWSAGYGYTF. In DNA, the CDR3 is TGTGCCTGGAGTGCGGGCTATGGCTACACCTTC. The full variable domain, completed using reference TRBV30 and TRBJ1-2, is SQTIHQWPATLVQPVGSPLSLECTVEGTSNPNLYWYRQAAGRGLQLLFYSVGIGQISSEVPQNLSASRPQDRQFILSSKKLLLSDSGFYLCAWSAGYGYTFGSGTRLTVV.

V usage is TRBV19 and J usage is TRBJ1-2, with 9 positions matching TRBD1. The CDR3 has 15 amino acids. Germline loops: CDR1 LNHDA, CDR2 SQIVND (reference sequence). V gave up 3 bases and J gave up 2 bases; unmatched junction bases: 4. This CDR3 is CASSMIQGANYGYTF. Written as DNA, the CDR3 is TGTGCCAGTAGTATGATACAGGGGGCGAACTATGGCTACACCTTC.

V gene TRBV5-6 combines with J gene TRBJ2-5; maybe TRBD2 (6 bases). The CDR3 contains 15 residues. Trimming left V 2 bases short and J 1 base short, with 12 bases between. Germline CDR1 and CDR2: SGHDT and YYEEEE. The CDR3 DNA sequence: TGTGCCAGCAGCTTCGGGACTCCCGGCCAAGAGACCCAGTACTTC. This sequence encodes CASSFGTPGQETQYF.

The rearrangement joins TRBV5-1 to TRBJ2-1; the D call may be TRBD1 or TRBD2 (5 bases each). The V gene lost 0 bases and the J gene lost 0 bases, with 10 bases spanning the gap. CDR1 SGHRS and CDR2 YFSETQ come from the germline V gene. CDR3 size: 16 residues. CDR3 nucleotide sequence: TGCGCCAGCAGCTTGGGGGACGTAAGCTCCTACAATGAGCAGTTCTTC. It is translated as CASSLGDVSSYNEQFF.

The chain uses TRBV20-1 and TRBJ2-5; D assignment may be TRBD1 or TRBD2 (5 bases each). V was pared by 4 bases and J by 5 bases, with 17 bases between. The CDR3 consists of 14 residues. Germline V lookup: CDR1 DFQATT, CDR2 SNEGSKA (reference sequence). CDR3 nucleotide sequence: TGCAGTGCTATCTACCCGGGACCTAGGGAGACCCAGTACTTC. This codes for CSAIYPGPRETQYF.

This clonotype was seen just once. CDR3 in amino acids: CATSALESQPQHF. The CDR3 nucleotides read TGTGCCACCAGTGCTCTAGAGTCTCAGCCCCAGCATTTT. The rearrangement joins TRBV24-1 to TRBJ1-5; no clear D. V was trimmed by 5 bases and J by 6 bases, leaving 10 bases between them. CDR3 length equals 13 residues. CDR1 is KGHDR, CDR2 SFDVKD, per germline.

The rearrangement uses TRBV9 and TRBJ2-5; TRBD1 is a possible D gene (6 bases). Germline-derived CDR1 and CDR2 are SGDLS and YYNGEE. V lost 7 bases and J 0 bases, leaving 10 bases between the germline ends. The CDR3 spans 13 residues. CDR3 DNA sequence: TGTGCCAGCGGCCGGGACAACCAAGAGACCCAGTACTTC. Its protein is CASGRDNQETQYF.

The V and J genes are TRBV27 and TRBJ2-7; TRBD2 is a possible D gene (6 bases). Germline V gives CDR1 MNHEY, CDR2 SMNVEV (reference sequence). With 5 bases removed from V and 3 bases from J, the gap between germline ends came to 17 bases. CDR3 length: 15 residues. The CDR3 sequence: CASSNRLVGDYEQYF. For the CDR3, the DNA is TGTGCCAGCAGTAACCGACTAGTAGGGGACTACGAGCAGTACTTC.

This chain joins TRBV29-1 and TRBJ2-2; D may match TRBD1 or TRBD2 (7 bases each). The CDR3 sequence is 15 residues long. Germline V gene lookup returns CDR1 SQVTM and CDR2 ANQGSEA. Trimming removed 6 bases at V and 4 bases at J, with 18 bases between. Here the CDR3 reads CSVRQGAGPTGELFF. Written as DNA, the CDR3 is TGCAGCGTCCGACAGGGAGCGGGGCCCACCGGGGAGCTGTTTTTT.

The CDR3, as DNA: TGCACCAGCAGCCAAGGGACTGGAAACTACAATGAGCAGTTCTTC. The encoded protein is CTSSQGTGNYNEQFF. The gene calls are TRBV1 and TRBJ2-1; TRBD2, as called in the table, went unchecked against the DNA. TRBV1 is recorded as a pseudogene. CDR3 length: 15 amino acids.

The chain couples TRBV28 to TRBJ2-1, with a tentative D call TRBD1 (5 bases). Trimming left V 5 bases short and J 0 bases short, with 8 bases between. Germline-derived CDR1 and CDR2 are MDHEN and SYDVKM. This CDR3 region has 14 residues. The DNA for the CDR3 is TGTGCCAGCAGTCCCGACAGCTCCTACAATGAGCAGTTCTTC. Encoded protein: CASSPDSSYNEQFF. Combining the CDR3 with reference TRBV28 and TRBJ2-1 gives the whole variable domain DVKVTQSSRYLVKRTGEKVFLECVQDMDHENMFWYRQDPGLGLRLIYFSYDVKMKEKGDIPEGYSVSREKKERFSLILESASTNQTSMYLCASSPDSSYNEQFFGPGTRLTVL.

J is TRBJ1-1 and V is TRBV6-2 or TRBV6-3; D not resolved. V was cut by 2 bases and J by 1 base, with 8 bases left in between. CDR3 length equals 14 residues. Germline-derived CDR1 and CDR2 are MNHEY and SVGEGT. DNA of the CDR3: TGTGCCAGCAGTTACCCCGGCTGGAACACTGAAGCTTTCTTT. This gives the protein CASSYPGWNTEAFF.

The chain links TRBV7-2 to TRBJ2-1; 7 bases agree with TRBD2. This CDR3 comprises 14 residues. Trimming took 5 bases from V and 8 from J; bases not matched to a gene: 9. Germline V lookup: CDR1 SGHTA, CDR2 FQGNSA. CDR3 region: CASSPPGRSDEQFF. The CDR3 nucleotides read TGTGCCAGCAGCCCTCCCGGGAGGTCCGATGAGCAGTTCTTC.

The rearrangement joins TRBV4-3 to TRBJ1-2; 8 bases agree with TRBD1. V gave up 5 bases and J gave up 4 bases; unmatched junction bases: 9. The CDR3 length is 15 residues. Germline CDR1 LGHNA, CDR2 YSLEER. The CDR3 spells CASSYKKGQGYGYTF. The DNA for the CDR3 is TGCGCCAGCAGCTATAAGAAAGGACAGGGCTATGGCTACACCTTC.

The genes are TRBV3-1 and TRBJ2-3, with D perhaps TRBD1 or TRBD2 (5 bases each). Trimming removed 3 bases from V and 3 bases from J, with 13 bases in between. Germline V CDR1 and CDR2: LGHDT, YNNKEL (reference sequence). The CDR3 consists of 15 residues. The CDR3 region has the DNA TGTGCCAGCAGCCACACCGGGACGTTAACAGATACGCAGTATTTT. Translated, it gives CASSHTGTLTDTQYF.

The chain is built from TRBV3-1 and TRBJ2-5; a weak D match, TRBD1 (6 bases). Germline lookup yields CDR1 LGHDT and CDR2 YNNKEL (reference sequence). The CDR3 totals 15 residues. With 3 bases removed from V and 4 bases from J, the gap between germline ends came to 15 bases. Written as DNA, the CDR3 is TGTGCCAGCAGCCAGAACACAGGGAGAAGAGAGACCCAGTACTTC. As protein: CASSQNTGRRETQYF.

This chain joins TRBV19 and TRBJ2-2; no firm D call. The length of the CDR3 is 13 residues. Per germline, CDR1 LNHDA and CDR2 SQIVND (reference sequence). The V gene lost 3 bases and the J gene lost 7 bases, with 9 bases spanning the gap. The DNA for the CDR3 is TGTGCCAGTAGTATGATCAGTTTCGGGGAGCTGTTTTTT. It encodes CASSMISFGELFF.

The chain is built from TRBV30 and TRBJ2-5, with D perhaps TRBD2 (6 bases). V shed 0 bases and J shed 5 bases, with 13 bases lying between them. Germline V gene sequence: CDR1 GTSNPN, CDR2 SVGIG (reference sequence). This CDR3 spans 14 amino acids. The CDR3 here is CAWSVGGRGETQYF. In DNA, the CDR3 is TGTGCCTGGAGTGTAGGAGGGAGAGGCGAGACCCAGTACTTC.